A selection of T cell receptor beta chains follows, all from one sample in a study of cytomegalovirus exposure and HLA in healthy donors. The repertoire was sequenced with immunoSEQ multiplex PCR; TCRdb's copy has only in-frame clones and lacks some. The sample lists under 200,000 clones, roughly 83% seen once, with around 0.42% in the top ten. Sequenced sample: PBMCs. The source of these receptors is a male donor in good health and CMV-seropositive. Both conserved end residues are part of each CDR3. D genes are given only for firm matches. Size is stated for part of the rows, as once, few or many counts, or as a class when the clone is expanded.

DNA | CDR3 | size | D | J | V
TGTGCCAGCTCAGCTCAGGGGGCTATTCAGCCCCAGCATTTT | CASSAQGAIQPQHF | once | TRBD1 | TRBJ1-5 | TRBV18
TGTGCCAGCAGTGACTCCACAGGGGAAGAGACCCAGTACTTC | CASSDSTGEETQYF | - | TRBD1 | TRBJ2-5 | TRBV6-5
TGTGCCTGGAGTGTACGTCAGGGAGAGACCCAGTACTTC | CAWSVRQGETQYF | - | - | TRBJ2-5 | TRBV30
TGTGCCTGGAGTGACCTAAATCAGCCCCAGCATTTT | CAWSDLNQPQHF | - | - | TRBJ1-5 | TRBV30
TGTGCCAGCAGCTTAGTTAGTACCTACAATGAGCAGTTCTTC | CASSLVSTYNEQFF | - | - | TRBJ2-1 | TRBV7-2
TGCGCCAGCAGCCAAGATAGAGAGTACACTGAAGCTTTCTTT | CASSQDREYTEAFF | once | - | TRBJ1-1 | TRBV4-3
TGTGCCAGTAGTGCCTTAGCGGGAGGACCCTACGAGCAGTACTTC | CASSALAGGPYEQYF | - | TRBD2 | TRBJ2-7 | TRBV19
TGTGCCAGCAGTGCTCGAACTACCGGGGAGCTGTTTTTT | CASSARTTGELFF | - | - | TRBJ2-2 | TRBV7-3
TGTGCCAGCAGGGAACAGGCTGAGACCCAGTACTTC | CASREQAETQYF | - | - | TRBJ2-5 | TRBV7-2
TGTGCCAGCAGCTTCTTGACTCCTCCCTACGAGCAGTACTTC | CASSFLTPPYEQYF | - | - | TRBJ2-7 | TRBV7-8
TGTGCCAGCTTCTCGGTTAGCACTGAAGCCTTCTTT | CASFSVSTEAFF | - | - | TRBJ1-1 | TRBV6-5
TGTGCCAGCAGCTGGGGGACAGGACCCTCCTACGAGCAGTACTTC | CASSWGTGPSYEQYF | - | TRBD1 | TRBJ2-7 | TRBV7-7
TGCAGCGTACAGACCATTTTGAGGGATGAGCAGTTCTTC | CSVQTILRDEQFF | - | - | TRBJ2-1 | TRBV29-1
TGTGCCATCAGTGAGTTGCGGGAAACCTACGAGCAGTACTTC | CAISELRETYEQYF | - | - | TRBJ2-7 | TRBV10-3
TGTGCCAGCAGCTTAGAGGAAGGACAGCTCTTTCCTCACTACGAGCAGTACTTC | CASSLEEGQLFPHYEQYF | - | - | TRBJ2-7 | TRBV7-8
TGTGCCAGCAGTTACTCGACAGTGGACACTGAAGCTTTCTTT | CASSYSTVDTEAFF | - | - | TRBJ1-1 | TRBV6-5
TGTGCCAGCAGAAAAGGTTCGGGGGGAGGTAACACCGGGGAGCTGTTTTTT | CASRKGSGGGNTGELFF | - | TRBD2 | TRBJ2-2 | TRBV9
TGTGCCAGCAGTAGACAGGGGGCGAGCACTGAAGCTTTCTTT | CASSRQGASTEAFF | - | TRBD1 | TRBJ1-1 | TRBV9
TGTGCCAGCAGCTTAGAATTGGGCAGGGCGAACACTGGGGAGCTGTTTTTT | CASSLELGRANTGELFF | - | - | TRBJ2-2 | TRBV11-3
TGTGCCAGCAGCGCCTCTACTGCGAGCTCCTACAATGAGCAGTTCTTC | CASSASTASSYNEQFF | - | - | TRBJ2-1 | TRBV7-3
TGTGCCAGCACCTGGAGGACCGCGGGCACTGAAGCTTTCTTT | CASTWRTAGTEAFF | - | - | TRBJ1-1 | TRBV6-5
TGTGCCAGCAGCGTAAGGGGGACGGATACCTACGAGCAGTACTTC | CASSVRGTDTYEQYF | - | - | TRBJ2-7 | TRBV9
TGTGCTTCTCGACTTAGAGGAAACACCATATATTTT | CASRLRGNTIYF | - | - | TRBJ1-3 | TRBV2
TGCGCCAGCAGCTTGGTGGCAGGGATAGTGGAGCAGTACTTC | CASSLVAGIVEQYF | - | - | TRBJ2-7 | TRBV5-1
TGTGCCAGCAGGGACTTTTCGACCCAGTACTTC | CASRDFSTQYF | - | - | TRBJ2-5 | TRBV6-5
TGTGCCAGCAGTTTAGAGGGGGGACAGGCCTCCTATGGCTACACCTTC | CASSLEGGQASYGYTF | few | TRBD1 | TRBJ1-2 | TRBV28
TGTGCCAGAAGCTTAGAGCCATCCGCGGTAGATACGCAGTATTTT | CARSLEPSAVDTQYF | - | - | TRBJ2-3 | TRBV7-5
TGTGCCAGCAGCCGACAAGACAGGGCTTTCTTT | CASSRQDRAFF | - | - | TRBJ1-1 | TRBV7-9
TGTGCCAGCAGCAAAGTCGCTAAGGGGGGCTACACCTTC | CASSKVAKGGYTF | - | - | TRBJ1-2 | TRBV5-6
TGTGCCAGCAGCCGGACAGGGGTGGGGGGTTACGAGCAGTACTTC | CASSRTGVGGYEQYF | few | TRBD1 | TRBJ2-7 | TRBV6-5
TGTGCCAGCAGTTTCTCGGACAGGGGCTATGGCTACACCTTC | CASSFSDRGYGYTF | few | TRBD1 | TRBJ1-2 | TRBV27
TGTGCCAGCATCACCAAAGGGGTTCGGATTGAAGCTTTCTTT | CASITKGVRIEAFF | - | - | TRBJ1-1 | TRBV6-1
TGTGCCAGCAGGCACGGCGGAGGGGATGAAAAACTGTTTTTT | CASRHGGGDEKLFF | - | - | TRBJ1-4 | TRBV27
TGTGCCAGCAGCTTAGGCGGGACTGTCTACAATGAGCAGTTCTTC | CASSLGGTVYNEQFF | once | - | TRBJ2-1 | TRBV7-6
TGTGCCAGTAGTCTCACAAACTACAATGAGCAGTTCTTC | CASSLTNYNEQFF | - | - | TRBJ2-1 | TRBV19
TGTGCCAGCTCACGAGACAGAAATGAGCAGTTCTTC | CASSRDRNEQFF | - | - | TRBJ2-1 | TRBV18
TGTGCCAGCAGTTTGAGACAGGGCTACGAGCAGTACTTC | CASSLRQGYEQYF | - | TRBD1 | TRBJ2-7 | TRBV27
TGTGCCAGCAGCCAAGACAGGCGGGGGGGCAATCAGCCCCAGCATTTT | CASSQDRRGGNQPQHF | - | - | TRBJ1-5 | TRBV28
TGTGCCAGCAGCTTAGCGCCCTACTCCTACAATGAGCAGTTCTTC | CASSLAPYSYNEQFF | - | - | TRBJ2-1 | TRBV11-3
TGTGCCAGCAGCTTGGGTCACGGACTCTCTGGAAACACCATATATTTT | CASSLGHGLSGNTIYF | - | - | TRBJ1-3 | TRBV5-5
TGTGCCAGTAGTATTCGAGCGACAGGGCAGTATCAGCCCCAGCATTTT | CASSIRATGQYQPQHF | - | TRBD1 | TRBJ1-5 | TRBV19
TGTGCCAGCAGCTTAGCGCGGCAGCTCAATCAGCCCCAGCATTTT | CASSLARQLNQPQHF | few | - | TRBJ1-5 | TRBV7-8
TGTGCCAGCAGCCGAACGGGCCAGGGAAATTCACCCCTCCACTTT | CASSRTGQGNSPLHF | - | - | TRBJ1-6 | TRBV28
TGTGCCAGTGGTCGTAGGGGGCAAGAGACCCAGTACTTC | CASGRRGQETQYF | - | - | TRBJ2-5 | TRBV19
TGTGCCAGCAGCGTAGGAGGGAGTACGGGGAATGAGCAGTTCTTC | CASSVGGSTGNEQFF | - | - | TRBJ2-1 | TRBV9
TGTGCCAGCAGCTTTCAAAGAGGCACAGATACGCAGTATTTT | CASSFQRGTDTQYF | - | - | TRBJ2-3 | TRBV7-2
TGTGCCAGCAGCTTACCTAGCGACTACGAGCAGTACTTC | CASSLPSDYEQYF | few | - | TRBJ2-7 | TRBV7-2
TGTGCCACCATTGAGCGGGGGGGTTACAATGAGCAGTTCTTC | CATIERGGYNEQFF | - | TRBD2 | TRBJ2-1 | TRBV5-4
TGCGCCAGCAGCCAAGTAACAGGTTACACCGGGGAGCTGTTTTTT | CASSQVTGYTGELFF | - | - | TRBJ2-2 | TRBV4-3
TGTGCCAGCAGCCAGGAACAGGGGGTCATGAACACTGAAGCTTTCTTT | CASSQEQGVMNTEAFF | - | TRBD1 | TRBJ1-1 | TRBV7-9
TGTGCCAGCAGCACCCGGACAGGGGAGGATGAAAAACTGTTTTTT | CASSTRTGEDEKLFF | few | - | TRBJ1-4 | TRBV21-1
TGTGCCAGCAGTTCAGGTGGGTTTGGGGCCAACGTCCTGACTTTC | CASSSGGFGANVLTF | - | - | TRBJ2-6 | TRBV27
TGTGCCAGCAAAACAGGGTCCTATGGCTACACCTTC | CASKTGSYGYTF | - | - | TRBJ1-2 | TRBV28